These T cell receptor beta chains were read from a single sample in a study of CXCR3-negative and CXCR3-positive naive CD8 T cells. Each CDR3 protein gets one entry in TCRdb, which reprocessed the 5' RACE reads and gives no DNA. Found here are roughly 48,000 distinct CDR3 sequences; the top ten clones hold 15%. The sequenced sample was memory CD8+ T cells from blood. The receptors were gathered from a human donor in good health. Some clones in this sample may be carry-over from other donors' samples. CDR3s include the opening cysteine and the closing phenylalanine or tryptophan.

j_gene,v_gene,CDR3aa
TRBJ2-3,TRBV6-4,CASSTDPGSTDTQYF
TRBJ2-5,TRBV12-3/TRBV12-4,CASTPTEEETQYF
TRBJ2-1,TRBV29-1,CSAHPGKSYEQFF
TRBJ1-1,TRBV7-3,CASSLTPNTLNTEAFF
TRBJ2-1,TRBV20-1,CSGTGTGINEQFF
TRBJ2-3,TRBV5-6,CASHPPDWREWRDTQYF
TRBJ2-3,TRBV7-2,CASSLRLAGTDTQYF
TRBJ2-5,TRBV11-1,CASSLDAFGWETQYF
TRBJ2-1,TRBV7-9,CASSLLPRDEQFF
TRBJ2-7,TRBV20-1,CSARQTEYEQYF
TRBJ2-7,TRBV15,CATSRAEGPDSYEQYF
TRBJ2-5,TRBV5-5,CASSWTGAEETQYF
TRBJ2-7,TRBV5-1,CASSGGTTYEQYF
TRBJ1-5,TRBV5-1,CASSRDKEGNQPQHF
TRBJ1-2,TRBV20-1,CSAAPGQVSYGYTF
TRBJ2-3,TRBV20-1,CSAPGNTDTQYF
TRBJ2-1,TRBV6-4,CARPGLAGSYNEQFF
TRBJ2-1,TRBV4-2,CASSQDSGGSYNEQFF
TRBJ2-5,TRBV6-2/TRBV6-3,CASSYSIAGKETQYF
TRBJ2-1,TRBV7-9,CASSLVMGATYNEQFF
TRBJ1-3,TRBV21-1,CASSKLPGSGNTIYF
TRBJ2-7,TRBV5-1,CASSPVEGDEQYF
TRBJ2-1,TRBV29-1,CSVELAYNEQFF
TRBJ1-5,TRBV15,CATSIYRTGQPQHF
TRBJ2-1,TRBV12-3/TRBV12-4,CASIHSTDNEQFF
TRBJ2-1,TRBV14,CASSPGINEQFF
TRBJ1-6,TRBV10-3,CATRDVLGSSPLHF
TRBJ2-7,TRBV15,CATSRDDELTAYYEQYF
TRBJ2-5,TRBV2,CASSDPGREETQYF
TRBJ1-3,TRBV28,CASSPTRGNGNTIYF
TRBJ1-2,TRBV28,CASLGDRIPSNYGYTF
TRBJ2-3,TRBV28,CASSLSRGLAGGITDTQYF
TRBJ2-1,TRBV6-2/TRBV6-3,CATMVGYEQFF